This is a list of T cell receptor beta chains from one sample in a study of shared clonotypes between healthy human individuals. Sequenced by immunoSEQ multiplex PCR; TCRdb stores in-frame clones only, minus some. The table lists about 520,000 clones, around 80% of them singletons. The specimen sequenced was PBMCs. These receptors were obtained from a woman between 35 and 50 years old in good health. Some clones in this sample may be carry-over from other donors' samples. Each CDR3 is given with its conserved first and last residue. The D gene is left open where the match is weak. The size field is filled for only some rows; it gives once, few, many or a size class.

D gene	V gene	CDR3 length	clone size	J gene	CDR3 DNA	CDR3 protein
NA	TRBV18	14	many	TRBJ2-7	TGTGCCAGCTCACCAGAGACGGGCTCCTACGAGCAGTACTTC	CASSPETGSYEQYF
NA	TRBV18	16	NA	TRBJ2-6	TGTGCCAGCTCATTGAGGGAAGGTGCTGGGGCCAACGTCCTGACTTTC	CASSLREGAGANVLTF
TRBD1	TRBV11-3	14	NA	TRBJ1-1	TGTGCCAGCGGCACAGGGGCGATGAACACTGAAGCTTTCTTT	CASGTGAMNTEAFF
NA	TRBV15	16	few	TRBJ2-3	TGTGCCACCAGCAGAGCAAGGGCACTTAGCACAGATACGCAGTATTTT	CATSRARALSTDTQYF
NA	TRBV7-3	15	NA	TRBJ2-1	TGTGCCAGCAGCTTAGATTTTGAGAAAGGCAATGAGCAGTTCTTC	CASSLDFEKGNEQFF
NA	TRBV5-1	16	NA	TRBJ2-1	TGCGCCAGCAGCCGCACCGCAGGGTTTGAGAACAATGAGCAGTTCTTC	CASSRTAGFENNEQFF
NA	TRBV2	14	few	TRBJ1-6	TGTGCCAGCAGTGACTGGGTTGAGAATTCACCCCTCCACTTT	CASSDWVENSPLHF
TRBD2	TRBV4-3	17	once	TRBJ2-2	TGCGCCAGCAGCCAAGGAAGCGGGAGTTTTAACACCGGGGAGCTGTTTTTT	CASSQGSGSFNTGELFF
NA	TRBV5-1	14	NA	TRBJ2-7	TGCGCCAGCAGCCCACAAGCGGGTACCTACGAGCAGTACTTC	CASSPQAGTYEQYF
TRBD2	TRBV15	19	NA	TRBJ2-1	TGTGCCACCAGCAGCCCGGGGCTAGCGGGAGGGCCGGGGGTCAATGAGCAGTTCTTC	CATSSPGLAGGPGVNEQFF
NA	TRBV7-8	14	NA	TRBJ2-1	TGTGCCAGCAGCGGCCGGTCCCCTTTGAATGAGCAGTTCTTC	CASSGRSPLNEQFF
NA	TRBV27	11	NA	TRBJ2-7	TGTGCCAGCAGCCGAGGGGCCGAGCAGTACTTC	CASSRGAEQYF
TRBD1	TRBV7-8	13	once	TRBJ2-5	TGTGCCAGCAGCCGCGACAGGGTGGAGACCCAGTACTTC	CASSRDRVETQYF
NA	TRBV30	12	NA	TRBJ1-5	TGTGCCTGGAGTGTACAAAGCCAGCCCCAGCATTTT	CAWSVQSQPQHF
NA	TRBV18	15	NA	TRBJ1-5	TGTGCCAGCTCACCCAACCCGGGGGGCAATCAGCCCCAGCATTTT	CASSPNPGGNQPQHF
TRBD2	TRBV27	14	NA	TRBJ2-7	TGTGCCAGCACTCCCTCGGGGGGTCCCTACGAGCAGTACTTC	CASTPSGGPYEQYF
NA	TRBV27	13	NA	TRBJ1-2	TGTGCCAGCAGACCGACAGGCGACATAATTTACACCTTC	CASRPTGDIIYTF
NA	TRBV4-3	15	NA	TRBJ2-7	TGCGCCAGCAGCCAAGATTGGCGGGGACACTACGAGCAGTACTTC	CASSQDWRGHYEQYF
NA	TRBV7-9	15	NA	TRBJ1-3	TGTGCCAGCAGCTTAGCGGGAAGCTCTGGAAACACCATATATTTT	CASSLAGSSGNTIYF
NA	TRBV27	21	NA	TRBJ2-4	TGTGCCAGCAGTTCCTCATCCAGAGGGGGTTCCCCGCCAAAGTCCAAAAACATTCAGTACTTC	CASSSSSRGGSPPKSKNIQYF
NA	TRBV6-1	11	NA	TRBJ2-3	TGTGCCAGCAGTGCCATGAATACGCAGTATTTT	CASSAMNTQYF
NA	TRBV11-2	17	few	TRBJ2-3	TGTGCCAGCAGCTTCTTGCCTCTAGCGACGTACACAGATACGCAGTATTTT	CASSFLPLATYTDTQYF
NA	TRBV10-3	12	few	TRBJ2-3	TGTGCCATCAGTGGGAGCACAGATACGCAGTATTTT	CAISGSTDTQYF
TRBD2	TRBV27	14	NA	TRBJ2-1	TGTGCCAGCAGTTCGACTAGCGGGCTTAATGAGCAGTTCTTC	CASSSTSGLNEQFF
TRBD1	TRBV5-5	15	NA	TRBJ2-7	TGTGCCAGCAGCACCCTCCCGGGGACAGGCTACGAGCAGTACTTC	CASSTLPGTGYEQYF
TRBD1	TRBV5-1	13	NA	TRBJ1-6	TGCGCCAGCAGCCCGGCAGGGGGTTCACCCCTCCACTTT	CASSPAGGSPLHF
TRBD2	TRBV10-1	15	NA	TRBJ2-1	TGCGCCAGCAGTCTGACTAGCGGGGCCTACAATGAGCAGTTCTTC	CASSLTSGAYNEQFF
NA	TRBV5-4	13	NA	TRBJ1-1	TGTGCCAGCAGCTTTGGCAGGGGCACTGAAGCTTTCTTT	CASSFGRGTEAFF
NA	TRBV11-2	15	once	TRBJ2-7	TGTGCCAGCAGCTTAGATAGGATCAGCTCCTACGAGCAGTACTTC	CASSLDRISSYEQYF
NA	TRBV5-4	13	NA	TRBJ2-5	TGTGCCAGCAGCCCCTCCGTGGGTGGGACCCAGTACTTC	CASSPSVGGTQYF
TRBD2	TRBV5-6	15	once	TRBJ2-7	TGTGCCAGCAGCCCGGGACTAGCGGGAAGGAGAGAGCAGTACTTC	CASSPGLAGRREQYF
NA	TRBV20-1	10	NA	TRBJ2-7	TGCAGTGCTACCCAAACCGAGCAGTACTTC	CSATQTEQYF
TRBD1	TRBV6-5	11	NA	TRBJ1-1	TGTGCCAGCACCCAAGGGACAGTGGCTTTCTTT	CASTQGTVAFF
NA	TRBV5-1	15	NA	TRBJ1-1	TGCGCCAGCAGCTCCGGGGGTGGCCGGTCTACCGAAGCTTTCTTT	CASSSGGGRSTEAFF
NA	TRBV6-5	15	NA	TRBJ2-7	TGTGCCAGGCGTATTGGCCAATTTGCACCGGACGAGCAGTACTTC	CARRIGQFAPDEQYF
TRBD1	TRBV9	14	NA	TRBJ2-7	TGTGCCAGCAGCACCGGGACAGGGCTCGACGAGCAGTACTTC	CASSTGTGLDEQYF
TRBD2	TRBV10-2	14	NA	TRBJ2-7	TGCGCCAGCAGTCATAGCGGGAGGGCCTACGAGCAGTACTTC	CASSHSGRAYEQYF
NA	TRBV6-5	14	NA	TRBJ2-5	TGTGCCAGCAGTCAGGGACAAGAACAAGAGACCCAGTACTTC	CASSQGQEQETQYF
NA	TRBV11-2	15	NA	TRBJ2-7	TGTGCCAGCAGCTTAGAGTCCCAGGGGAGCTACGAGCAGTACTTC	CASSLESQGSYEQYF
TRBD1	TRBV19	14	NA	TRBJ1-1	TGTGCCAGTATTCAGACAGGGGAGTGGGCTGAAGCTTTCTTT	CASIQTGEWAEAFF
NA	TRBV15	13	NA	TRBJ2-3	TGTGCCACCAGCAGAGGGCTAGCAGATACGCAGTATTTT	CATSRGLADTQYF
NA	TRBV4-3	16	NA	TRBJ1-1	TGCGCCAGCAGCCATAGGAGGGTCCAGGGGAACACTGAAGCTTTCTTT	CASSHRRVQGNTEAFF
TRBD1	TRBV27	15	NA	TRBJ2-5	TGTGCCAGCAGAGCCCCCGGGCAGGGGGTCGAGACCCAGTACTTC	CASRAPGQGVETQYF
NA	TRBV6-5	15	few	TRBJ1-1	TGTGCCAGCAGTTACTCTCCAGCGGTAAGGACTGAAGCTTTCTTT	CASSYSPAVRTEAFF
NA	TRBV19	13	NA	TRBJ1-5	TGTGCCAGTAGTATAACCAGCAATCAGCCCCAGCATTTT	CASSITSNQPQHF
NA	TRBV5-1	17	once	TRBJ2-1	TGCGCCAGCAGCGCGCAGCCCGTGGCAGCTACCTACAATGAGCAGTTCTTC	CASSAQPVAATYNEQFF
NA	TRBV5-1	16	NA	TRBJ2-7	TGCGCCAGCAGCTTGGCGGGAGTGGGGGCTCCCTACGAGCAGTACTTC	CASSLAGVGAPYEQYF
NA	TRBV7-9	16	NA	TRBJ2-2	TGTGCCAGCACGGACTTAGGTGGGATTAACACCGGGGAGCTGTTTTTT	CASTDLGGINTGELFF
TRBD1	TRBV19	13	NA	TRBJ2-7	TGTGCCAGTAGTCGGGACAGATCCTACGAGCAGTACTTC	CASSRDRSYEQYF
NA	TRBV2	11	NA	TRBJ2-1	TGTGCCAGTCCCCCGCGCCATGAGCAGTTCTTC	CASPPRHEQFF
TRBD1	TRBV30	15	few	TRBJ2-6	TGTGCCTGGGGGACAGACCTCTCTGGGGCCAACGTCCTGACCTTC	CAWGTDLSGANVLTF
TRBD2	TRBV11-1	16	NA	TRBJ2-1	TGTGCCAGCAGCTGGACTAGCGGGAGGGCCTTTAATGAGCAGTTCTTC	CASSWTSGRAFNEQFF
NA	TRBV6-4	14	NA	TRBJ2-2	TGTGCCAGCAGTGACTCGGCAGATTCCGGGGAGCTGTTTTTT	CASSDSADSGELFF
NA	TRBV28	12	NA	TRBJ1-5	TGTGCCAGCAGTTCCGGACAGCGGCCCCAGCATTTT	CASSSGQRPQHF
TRBD2	TRBV7-3	18	NA	TRBJ2-1	TGTGCCAGCAGCTTAGGGGCTTCGGGACTAGCGGGGTACAATGAGCAGTTCTTC	CASSLGASGLAGYNEQFF
NA	TRBV5-1	15	many	TRBJ2-2	TGCGCCAGCAGCTACGATAGCGGAAGGACCGGGGAGCTGTTTTTT	CASSYDSGRTGELFF
TRBD2	TRBV9	18	NA	TRBJ2-3	TGTGCCAGCAGCGGGATCGTCACTAGCGGGAGATTGACAGATACGCAGTATTTT	CASSGIVTSGRLTDTQYF
NA	TRBV7-3	13	NA	TRBJ2-3	TGTGCCAGCAGCTCCGGGACCACAGATACGCAGTATTTT	CASSSGTTDTQYF
TRBD2	TRBV10-3	15	NA	TRBJ2-2	TGTGCCATCAGCCTAGGGAGGGGATGGACCGGGGAGCTGTTTTTT	CAISLGRGWTGELFF